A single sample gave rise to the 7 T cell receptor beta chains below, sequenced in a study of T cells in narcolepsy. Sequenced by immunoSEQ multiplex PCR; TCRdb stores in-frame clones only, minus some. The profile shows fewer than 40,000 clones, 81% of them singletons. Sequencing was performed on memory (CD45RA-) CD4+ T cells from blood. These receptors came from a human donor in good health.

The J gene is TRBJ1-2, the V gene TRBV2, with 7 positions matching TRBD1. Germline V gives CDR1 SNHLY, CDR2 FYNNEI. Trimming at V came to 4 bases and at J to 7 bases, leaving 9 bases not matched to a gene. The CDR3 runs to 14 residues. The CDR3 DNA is TGTGCCAGCAGTGGCGAGGGGGCGGCCGGTGGCTACACCTTC. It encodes CASSGEGAAGGYTF.

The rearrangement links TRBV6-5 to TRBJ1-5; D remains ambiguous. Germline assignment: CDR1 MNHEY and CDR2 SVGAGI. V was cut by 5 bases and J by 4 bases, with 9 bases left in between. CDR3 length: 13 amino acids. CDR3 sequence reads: CASSAEVNQPQHF. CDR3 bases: TGTGCCAGCAGTGCTGAGGTGAATCAGCCCCAGCATTTT.

This CDR3 reads CASSPPGLAGSTDTQYF. CDR3 bases: TGTGCCAGCAGCCCTCCGGGACTAGCGGGAAGTACAGATACGCAGTATTTT. The V and J genes are TRBV5-4 and TRBJ2-3; the match to TRBD2 covers 13 bases. After removal of 4 bases from V and 3 bases from J, the junction contained 8 bases not matched to a gene. The V gene's germline CDR1 is SGHNT and CDR2 YYREEE (reference sequence). This CDR3 has 17 amino acids.

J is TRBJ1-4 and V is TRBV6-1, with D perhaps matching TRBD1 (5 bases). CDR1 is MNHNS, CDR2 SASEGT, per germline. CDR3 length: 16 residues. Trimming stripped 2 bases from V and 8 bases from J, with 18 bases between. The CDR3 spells CASSESSTRAREKLFF. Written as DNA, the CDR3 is TGTGCCAGCAGTGAATCCTCGACCAGGGCGAGAGAAAAACTGTTTTTT.

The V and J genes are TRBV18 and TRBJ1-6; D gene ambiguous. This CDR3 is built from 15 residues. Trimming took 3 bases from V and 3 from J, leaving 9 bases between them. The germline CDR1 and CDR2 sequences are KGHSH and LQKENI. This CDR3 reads CASSPATDYNSPLHF. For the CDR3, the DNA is TGTGCCAGCTCACCGGCCACGGACTATAATTCACCCCTCCACTTT.

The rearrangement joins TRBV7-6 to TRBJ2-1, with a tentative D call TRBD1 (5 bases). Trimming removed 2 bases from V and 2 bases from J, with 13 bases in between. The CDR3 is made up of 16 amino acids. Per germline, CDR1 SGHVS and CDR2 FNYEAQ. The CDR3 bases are TGTGCCAGCAGCTTATCAGGAGACAGCACCTACAATGAGCAGTTCTTC. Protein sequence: CASSLSGDSTYNEQFF.

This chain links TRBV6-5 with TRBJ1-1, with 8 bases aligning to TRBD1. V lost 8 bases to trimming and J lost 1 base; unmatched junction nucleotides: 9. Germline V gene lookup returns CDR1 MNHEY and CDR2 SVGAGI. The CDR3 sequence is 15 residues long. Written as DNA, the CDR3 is TGTGCCAGCGGATATCAGGGGGCGGGGAACACTGAAGCTTTCTTT. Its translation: CASGYQGAGNTEAFF.